Listed here are 31 T cell receptor beta chains from one sample, sequenced in a study of T cells after yellow fever vaccination. MiXCR, run by TCRdb on the 5' RACE reads, gives a single entry per CDR3 protein. The sample has about 74,000 distinct CDR3 sequences; 7.1% are singletons. The sample was CD8+ T cells sorted from PBMCs, taken about 5 days after the first yellow fever vaccination. The receptors here all came from a man between 18 and 29 years old who received the YFV17D yellow fever vaccine.

V usage is TRBV7-9 and J usage is TRBJ2-3, with TRBD2 matching 13 bases. Germline loops: CDR1 SEHNR, CDR2 FQNEAQ (reference sequence). V lost 5 bases and J lost 1; bases outside the gene matches: 6. This CDR3 spans 17 amino acids. The CDR3 DNA is TGTGCCAGCAGCCTCGGACTAGCGGGGGCAGGCACAGATACGCAGTATTTT. Translating gives CASSLGLAGAGTDTQYF.

This clonotype was counted at least ten times. This chain uses TRBV4-2 with TRBJ1-1; TRBD1 might be the D (5 bases). CDR1 and CDR2 from the germline V gene are LGHNA and YNFKEQ. This CDR3 has 12 amino acids. Trimming shortened V by 5 bases and J by 5 bases, and 9 bases separated the two germline ends. CDR3 loop: CASSEGRTEAFF. In nucleotides, the CDR3 is TGTGCCAGCAGCGAGGGGAGGACTGAAGCTTTCTTT.

This clonotype was picked up a small number of times. The chain carries TRBV19 and TRBJ1-1; TRBD1 matches 7 bases. The CDR3 contains 16 residues. CDR1 is LNHDA, CDR2 SQIVND, per germline (reference sequence). J gave up 7 bases and V 3 bases, and 14 bases lay outside the gene matches. In nucleotides, the CDR3 is TGTGCCAGTAGTATGGGGGGACAGTCCCTGATGTATGAAGCTTTCTTT. It yields the protein CASSMGGQSLMYEAFF.

The chain couples TRBV12-3 or TRBV12-4 to TRBJ2-7; D gene ambiguous. V lost 6 bases to trimming and J lost 2 bases, with 11 bases between them. The CDR3 spans 13 residues. CDR3 sequence (DNA): TGTGCCAGCAGCAAAAGTATACCCTACGAGCAGTACTTC. It encodes CASSKSIPYEQYF.

This clonotype was seen more than once but under ten times. The chain uses TRBV4-1 and TRBJ2-6; D is uncertain. V was trimmed by 0 bases and J by 0 bases, leaving 21 bases between them. CDR1 MGHRA and CDR2 YSYEKL come from the germline V gene. CDR3 length equals 21 residues. The CDR3 DNA reads as TGCGCCAGCAGCCAAGATCGTCTGGCAGTAGAAAGGAGCTCTGGGGCCAACGTCCTGACTTTC. This codes for CASSQDRLAVERSSGANVLTF.

V gene TRBV27 combines with J gene TRBJ2-7, with TRBD2 matching over 8 bases. The CDR3 loop spans 14 amino acids. Germline assignment: CDR1 MNHEY and CDR2 SMNVEV (reference sequence). V shed 6 bases and J 1 base; nucleotides not matched to a gene: 5. For the CDR3, the DNA is TGTGCCAGCAGCCGGGCGGGGGGTTCCTACGAGCAGTACGTC. It specifies CASSRAGGSYEQYV.

The rearrangement uses TRBV27 and TRBJ1-6; tentative D call: TRBD1 (5 bases). Germline assignment: CDR1 MNHEY and CDR2 SMNVEV (reference sequence). V was shortened by 2 bases and J by 5 bases, with 10 bases between the two germline ends. The CDR3 has 15 residues. The chain's CDR3 is CASSLTLGHNSPLHF. CDR3 bases: TGTGCCAGCAGTTTAACTTTGGGGCATAATTCACCCCTCCACTTT.

The V and J genes are TRBV6-2 or TRBV6-3 and TRBJ2-2; 9 bases are shared with TRBD1. The CDR3 has 15 amino acids. J was trimmed by 4 bases and V by 0 bases; bases with no gene match: 0. Looked up from germline, CDR1 is MNHEY and CDR2 is SVGEGT. The CDR3 bases are TGTGCCAGCAGTTACTCGACAGGGGGCACCGGGGAGCTGTTTTTT. Translating it yields CASSYSTGGTGELFF.

This clonotype appeared many times. The chain uses TRBV20-1 and TRBJ2-2; D may match TRBD1 or TRBD2 (5 bases each). CDR1 DFQATT and CDR2 SNEGSKA come from the germline V gene (reference sequence). The CDR3 is 13 amino acids. With 3 bases removed from V and 2 bases from J, the gap between germline ends came to 7 bases. The CDR3 protein is CSARGRNTGELFF. The CDR3, as DNA: TGCAGTGCTAGGGGACGCAACACCGGGGAGCTGTTTTTT.

The V gene is TRBV11-2, the J gene TRBJ2-5, with D possibly TRBD2 on 6 matching bases. The V end lost 7 bases, the J end lost 4 bases, and 22 bases lay between the germline ends. This CDR3 has 16 residues. Germline V gene sequence: CDR1 SGHAT, CDR2 FQNNGV. CDR3 DNA sequence: TGTGCCAGCACGAGCGCCGCGGAGCGGGTAGGAGAGACCCAGTACTTC. Translation gives CASTSAAERVGETQYF.

This clonotype was counted between two and nine times. V usage is TRBV11-2 and J usage is TRBJ2-7; no definite D call. Germline V gene data show CDR1 as SGHAT and CDR2 as FQNNGV. The CDR3 is 11 amino acids. The germline V and J ends were trimmed by 3 bases and 5 bases, with 5 bases remaining between them. The CDR3 spells CASSFLNEQYF. The CDR3 nucleotides read TGTGCCAGCAGCTTTTTAAACGAGCAGTACTTC.

Only a few counts were recorded for this clonotype. This chain links TRBV4-1 with TRBJ1-5; 7 nucleotides align to TRBD1. Germline values: CDR1 MGHRA, CDR2 YSYEKL. This CDR3 contains 18 residues. The junction had 13 bases not matched to a gene; V was cut back by 0 bases and J by 5 bases. CDR3 loop: CASSQDWTQTGIYQPQHF. The CDR3 nucleotides are TGCGCCAGCAGCCAAGATTGGACGCAGACAGGGATCTATCAGCCCCAGCATTTT.

This clonotype was found a few times. J is TRBJ2-3 and V is TRBV7-2; D is unresolved. This CDR3 spans 12 amino acids. Trimming stripped 3 bases from V and 6 bases from J, with 7 bases between. The germline gives CDR1 SGHTA, CDR2 FQGNSA. The CDR3 reads CASSFIGDTQYF. CDR3 nucleotide sequence: TGTGCCAGCAGCTTCATCGGGGATACGCAGTATTTT. The variable domain in full, with the rest retrieved from reference TRBV7-2 and TRBJ2-3, is GAGVSQSPSNKVTEKGKDVELRCDPISGHTALYWYRQSLGQGLEFLIYFQGNSAPDKSGLPSDRFSAERTGGSVSTLTIQRTQQEDSAVYLCASSFIGDTQYFGPGTRLTVL.

This clonotype was counted many times. The V and J genes are TRBV12-3 or TRBV12-4 and TRBJ2-7; TRBD1 agrees at 7 bases. This CDR3 contains 15 residues. After removal of 6 bases from V and 3 bases from J, the junction contained 11 bases not matched to a gene. This CDR3 is CASRSDRDGRYEQYF. CDR3 bases: TGTGCCAGCAGAAGCGACAGGGACGGGCGCTACGAGCAGTACTTC.

This clonotype was picked up a small number of times. The J gene is TRBJ2-1, the V gene TRBV25-1, with 8 bases that match TRBD2. CDR1 MGHDK and CDR2 SYGVNS come from the germline V gene. V lost 4 bases and J lost 6; bases outside the gene matches: 8. CDR3 length equals 15 residues. The CDR3, as DNA: TGTGCCAGCAGTGTTTTAGCGGGGACCAGCAATGAGCAGTTCTTC. Its protein product is CASSVLAGTSNEQFF.

This clonotype was picked up a small number of times. The chain recombines TRBV27 with TRBJ2-5, with 7 bases matching TRBD1. The CDR3 contains 16 residues. Looked up from germline, CDR1 is MNHEY and CDR2 is SMNVEV (reference sequence). J lost 2 bases, V lost 3 bases, and 9 bases had no gene match. This CDR3 reads CASSFGYGTVQETQYF. Written as DNA, the CDR3 is TGTGCCAGCAGTTTCGGGTACGGGACAGTTCAAGAGACCCAGTACTTC.

This clonotype has only a few counts. The chain has TRBV20-1 and TRBJ2-7, with D perhaps matching TRBD1 or TRBD2 (5 bases each). This CDR3 is built from 10 residues. Germline V CDR1 and CDR2: DFQATT, SNEGSKA (reference sequence). The CDR3 sequence: CSGAPYEQYV. CDR3 in DNA: TGCAGCGGGGCCCCCTACGAGCAGTACGTC.

The chain is built from TRBV6-5 and TRBJ2-2, with D tentatively TRBD2 (6 bases). Germline CDR1 is MNHEY and CDR2 is SVGAGI. The CDR3 spans 16 residues. V lost 0 bases and J 3 bases, leaving 11 bases between the germline ends. The CDR3 nucleotides read TGTGCCAGCAGTTACTCAGGACTATACCACACCGGGGAGCTGTTTTTT. It encodes CASSYSGLYHTGELFF.

This clonotype appeared a few times. This chain joins TRBV12-5 and TRBJ2-6; 10 bases agree with TRBD1. Germline-derived CDR1 and CDR2 are LGHNT and FRNRAP. The CDR3 is 18 residues long. The junction had 12 bases not matched to a gene; V was cut back by 6 bases and J by 4 bases. The CDR3 DNA is TGTGCTAGTGGAACAACCGGGACAGGGGCCTTCGGGGCCAACGTCCTGACTTTC. Its protein product is CASGTTGTGAFGANVLTF. Based on the CDR3 plus reference TRBV12-5 and TRBJ2-6, the full variable domain is DARVTQTPRHKVTEMGQEVTMRCQPILGHNTVFWYRQTMMQGLELLAYFRNRAPLDDSGMPKDRFSAEMPDATLATLKIQPSEPRDSAVYFCASGTTGTGAFGANVLTFGAGSRLTVL.

The J gene is TRBJ2-1, the V gene TRBV29-1; 8 bases are shared with TRBD2. The V gene's germline CDR1 is SQVTM and CDR2 ANQGSEA. Trimming cost V 2 bases and J 8 bases; bases outside gene matches: 8. CDR3 size: 14 residues. CDR3 sequence: CSVERRTSSDEQFF. DNA of the CDR3: TGCAGCGTTGAACGCCGGACTAGCTCGGATGAGCAGTTCTTC.

This chain connects TRBV27 to TRBJ1-6, with D possibly being TRBD1 (6 bases). V shed 2 bases and J shed 12 bases, with 11 bases lying between them. Germline V lookup: CDR1 MNHEY, CDR2 SMNVEV (reference sequence). This CDR3 comprises 13 residues. Written as DNA, the CDR3 is TGTGCCAGCAGTTTAGGGCAGGACAGACCCCTCCACTTT. Its translation: CASSLGQDRPLHF.

This clonotype showed up many times. The rearrangement links TRBV12-3 or TRBV12-4 to TRBJ2-7, with D unresolved. V lost 6 bases and J lost 2, with 8 bases in between. This CDR3 has 12 amino acids. The CDR3 is CASSPWAYEQYV. The CDR3 region has the DNA TGTGCCAGCAGCCCTTGGGCCTACGAGCAGTACGTC.

Many counts were recorded for this clonotype. This sequence joins TRBV4-1 and TRBJ2-7; D is perhaps TRBD1 (6 bases). Per the germline V gene, CDR1 is MGHRA and CDR2 is YSYEKL. V lost 0 bases, J lost 0 bases, and 9 bases lay in between. The CDR3 loop spans 15 amino acids. CDR3 protein: CASSQEGQNSYEQYF. The CDR3, as DNA: TGCGCCAGCAGCCAAGAAGGACAGAACTCCTACGAGCAGTACTTC.

The chain has TRBV13 and TRBJ1-1; a weak D match, TRBD1 (5 bases). The CDR3 has 14 residues. CDR1 and CDR2 from the germline V gene are PRHDT and FYEKMQ (reference sequence). The V end lost 5 bases, the J end lost 1 base, and 11 bases lay between the germline ends. The chain's CDR3 is CASSGGRGNTEAFF. The CDR3, as DNA: TGTGCCAGCAGCGGAGGGAGGGGGAACACTGAAGCTTTCTTT.

This clonotype occurred many times. The CDR3 nucleotides read TGTGCCAGCAGTGAAAGCTTCCGAGCGTGGGGGGAGACCCAGTACTTC. It specifies CASSESFRAWGETQYF. The rearrangement joins TRBV2 to TRBJ2-5, with D perhaps assigned TRBD1 or TRBD2 (5 bases each). V was pared by 2 bases and J by 5 bases, with 18 bases between. The CDR3 is 16 amino acids. The V gene's germline CDR1 is SNHLY and CDR2 FYNNEI.

This clonotype was counted many times. V gene TRBV7-9 combines with J gene TRBJ2-1; no reliable D call. V was shortened by 4 bases and J by 8 bases, with 15 bases between the two germline ends. In germline, CDR1 is SEHNR, CDR2 FQNEAQ (reference sequence). CDR3 size: 14 residues. The CDR3 DNA reads TGTGCCAGCAGCTATCGACTCGACGTCGATGAGCAGTTCTTC. Translating it yields CASSYRLDVDEQFF.

This clonotype was picked up a small number of times. CDR3 in DNA: TGCGCCAGCAGCTTGGTAGGACGGCGGGGCGACGAGCAGTACGTC. Translating it yields CASSLVGRRGDEQYV. V gene TRBV5-1 combines with J gene TRBJ2-7; D may be TRBD2 (6 bases). The CDR3 extends over 15 amino acids. The germline CDR1 and CDR2 sequences are SGHRS and YFSETQ. V was clipped by 0 bases and J by 5 bases, with 15 bases between them.

This clonotype has just a few counts. V is TRBV14 and J is TRBJ2-3; perhaps TRBD2 as D (5 bases). The V gene's germline CDR1 is SGHDN and CDR2 FVKESK. CDR3 length: 16 residues. Deletions cut 4 bases from V and 2 bases from J, with 16 bases between. The CDR3 sequence is CASSLLAGDSTDTQYF. The CDR3, as DNA: TGTGCCAGCAGCCTTCTAGCTGGAGACTCCACAGATACGCAGTATTTT.

V gene TRBV11-2 combines with J gene TRBJ1-1, with D maybe TRBD1 (5 bases). The germline V gene has CDR1 SGHAT and CDR2 FQNNGV. This CDR3 region has 13 residues. Between the trimmed V and J ends, which lost 5 bases and 9 bases, there was a span of 16 bases. CDR3 DNA: TGTGCCAGCAGCCTTCCAGGGAGAGTCCAAGCTTTCTTT. Translating it yields CASSLPGRVQAFF.

This clonotype was counted a few times. The rearrangement joins TRBV10-3 to TRBJ2-5; D uncertain. V was cut by 5 bases and J by 4 bases, with 2 bases left in between. Germline V gene sequence: CDR1 ENHRY, CDR2 SYGVKD. This CDR3 region has 10 residues. The CDR3 sequence is CAISLETQYF. The CDR3 DNA is TGTGCCATCAGTCTAGAGACCCAGTACTTC.

There are many counts of this clonotype. The genes are TRBV4-1 and TRBJ2-7; tentative D call: TRBD1 (5 bases). CDR1 is MGHRA and CDR2 is YSYEKL in the germline V gene. The CDR3 consists of 15 residues. With 1 base removed from V and 2 bases from J, the gap between germline ends came to 12 bases. The CDR3 DNA is TGCGCCAGCAGCCAAGTGGCAGGGCCCACCTACGAGCAGTACTTC. It codes for CASSQVAGPTYEQYF.